This note documents a single T cell receptor (beta chain) sequence. In the original processing: Amplification from reference gene primers served as the basis for estimated nucleated cell counts. Assay used: immunoSEQ multiplex PCR; TCRdb lists only in-frame clones, some missing. V and J calls and clone size are as listed in that table; D and trimming were resolved from the DNA. The sample includes around 40,000 clones, just under 90% of them seen just once. The Seattle patients, enrolled during active infection, were followed longitudinally. Germline CDR1 and CDR2: SGHDT and YYEEEE. The trim removed 4 bases at V and 3 bases at J, leaving 9 bases unmatched. The CDR3 totals 16 residues. These data are taken from a study of blood T cell repertoires in COVID-19. On the study more broadly: Acute and convalescent COVID-19 specimens originated in the United States, Italy and Spain. The cDNA or gDNA used as material had been derived from T cells, B-cell-depleted T cells, or PBMCs.

This chain uses TRBV5-6 with TRBJ2-2; 7 bases align to TRBD1. The sequence was collected from a middle-aged man with COVID-19, enrolled during active disease. Sequenced sample: peripheral blood. As DNA, the CDR3 is TGTGCCAGCAGCCTTATACAGGGGACGGACACCGGGGAGCTGTTTTTT. Its protein product is CASSLIQGTDTGELFF.